This TCR beta chain was profiled in a study of Ad26.COV2.S vaccination and SARS-CoV-2 variants. On the study more broadly: Among those in the COV1001 Ad26.COV2.S trial arm was the donor. Donor got 5x10^10 or 1x10^11 viral particles of Ad26.COV2.S.

Here immunoSEQ multiplex PCR was the method, and the copy in TCRdb shows in-frame clones only, minus some. The sample holds about half a million clones, about nine tenths seen once. Specified treatment: around 19 received Ad26.COV2.S at low or high dose, single or two shots; about 5 received placebo; per-sample allocation not given. Collection of samples fell on day 63 after the first vaccine or placebo injection. The CDR3 sequence is 16 residues long. This clonotype was sampled from a person aged 18-60 years who received the Ad26.COV2.S COVID-19 vaccine or a placebo. The V and J genes are TRBV21-1 and TRBJ1-6. TRBV21-1 is a known pseudogene. This sample comprised peripheral blood, obtained in a trial of Ad26.COV2.S vaccine versus placebo. The CDR3 is CASRGLGRWDNSPLHF. In DNA form, the CDR3 reads TGTGCCAGCCGGGGTCTAGGGAGGTGGGATAATTCACCCCTCCACTTT.